This is a list of T cell receptor beta chains from one sample in a study of shared clonotypes between healthy human individuals. The table came from immunoSEQ multiplex PCR; TCRdb's copy has only in-frame clones and leaves some out. The sample carries some 580,000 clones, 97% recorded once. The sample was naive CD4+ T cells sorted from blood. The source of these receptors is a woman in her twenties or thirties in good health. The CDR3 runs from the conserved cysteine through the conserved F or W. D genes are given only for firm matches. Size is stated for part of the rows, as once, few or many counts, or as a class when the clone is expanded.

-	-	TRBV19	TRBJ2-2	CASSIHGSGTGELFF	TGTGCCAGTAGTATACACGGGAGTGGCACCGGGGAGCTGTTTTTT
-	-	TRBV27	TRBJ2-1	CASRASATSYNEQFF	TGTGCCAGCAGGGCTAGCGCGACCTCCTACAATGAGCAGTTCTTC
-	-	TRBV7-8	TRBJ1-5	CASSLERVVGPGSNQPQHF	TGTGCCAGCAGCTTAGAGAGGGTTGTTGGTCCGGGTAGCAATCAGCCCCAGCATTTT
-	TRBD2	TRBV2	TRBJ2-1	CASSQGLLNNEQFF	TGTGCCAGCAGTCAGGGACTACTAAACAATGAGCAGTTCTTC
once	-	TRBV6-1	TRBJ2-3	CASSDWQDTQYF	TGTGCCAGCAGTGATTGGCAAGATACGCAGTATTTT
-	-	TRBV18	TRBJ1-4	CASSPFSVTNDEKLFF	TGTGCCAGCTCACCATTTTCTGTTACGAACGATGAAAAACTGTTTTTT
-	TRBD1	TRBV28	TRBJ1-4	CASSMGQVNEKLFF	TGTGCCAGCAGTATGGGACAGGTCAATGAAAAACTGTTTTTT
once	-	TRBV2	TRBJ1-2	CASTLLGYGYTF	TGTGCCAGCACGCTTTTGGGGTATGGCTACACCTTC
-	-	TRBV21-1	TRBJ2-6	CATTVTGTLAGGANVLTF	TGTGCCACCACTGTTACCGGGACATTGGCGGGAGGGGCCAACGTCCTGACTTTC
-	-	TRBV6-5	TRBJ2-7	CASMPYKDRDYEQYF	TGTGCCAGCATGCCCTACAAGGATAGAGACTACGAGCAGTACTTC
-	TRBD1	TRBV16	TRBJ1-5	CASREQGNNQPQHF	TGTGCCAGCAGAGAACAGGGGAACAATCAGCCCCAGCATTTT
-	-	TRBV6-9	TRBJ1-5	CASSGGTFSNQPQHF	TGTGCCAGCTCGGGGGGGACATTTAGCAATCAGCCCCAGCATTTT
-	-	TRBV5-5	TRBJ2-2	CASSLVLAGELFF	TGTGCCAGCAGCTTGGTTTTGGCCGGGGAGCTGTTTTTT
few	-	TRBV7-9	TRBJ1-6	CASSFDTPTLHF	TGTGCCAGCAGCTTCGACACGCCCACCCTCCACTTT
-	TRBD1	TRBV19	TRBJ2-7	CASSNPGTGEYEQYF	TGTGCCAGTAGTAACCCTGGGACAGGCGAGTACGAGCAGTACTTC
-	-	TRBV5-5	TRBJ1-4	CASSPAEQGFEKLFF	TGTGCCAGCAGCCCGGCCGAACAGGGATTCGAAAAACTGTTTTTT
-	-	TRBV28	TRBJ1-2	CASTRPAHGGYTF	TGTGCCAGCACGAGACCAGCCCATGGTGGCTACACCTTC